This TCR delta chain is from a study of gamma delta lymphoproliferative disorders and STAT genes listed by TCRdb under 2018. A note on the overall study: Among the 9 sequenced Tgammadelta LGLL patients, 4 had symptomatic disease and 5 had an indolent course. The TCR-sequenced pilot group comprised 9 Tgammadelta large granular lymphocyte leukemia patients and a couple of hepatosplenic T-cell lymphoma patients. The LymphoTrack Dx TCRG Assay was used to prepare gamma-chain libraries from at least 50 ng of genomic DNA. To confirm the results, all delta-chain samples and a couple of gamma-chain samples were sequenced a second time. The study profiled TCR gamma and delta CDR3 repertoires by deep sequencing in Tgammadelta lymphoproliferative disease patients and healthy controls, within a larger immunophenotypic and STAT-mutation study. Delta-chain libraries followed the EuroClonality-NGS working group standard operating procedure, because no corresponding Invivoscribe delta assay was available. What the research found in general, with its limitations: Leukemic cells were skewed toward terminal effectors, whereas control T cells likely spanned varied maturation stages, a difference potentially limiting comparisons between patients and controls. When whole repertoires were clustered, patient gamma repertoires were grouped separately from healthy controls, whereas no separation between groups was observed for delta repertoires. Almost every major gamma and delta clonotype in patients was public, meaning shared with at least one healthy donor, and only a couple of gamma clonotypes were private to disease. According to the authors, NGS specificity may be reduced at low frequencies, so whether leukemic clones are public or private needs confirmation. Vgamma9-JgammaP and Vdelta2-Ddelta3-Jdelta1 rearrangements dominated major clones in indolent patients but were absent in symptomatic patients, who used less common gene combinations.

V is trimmed back by 4 bases and J by 0 bases, and the junction contains 11 bases that no gene match accounts for. Spanning cysteine to phenylalanine, the CDR3 consists of 16 amino acids. The kept DNA is CDR3 alone, 48 bases in frame from the first base. The CDR1 and CDR2 encoded by the germline V gene (reference sequence) are TVYSNPD and GDNSRS. As for this clone: Its antigen target is currently unknown. No quality values exist for individual bases; no much larger clone is one base distant.

TCR sequencing was performed on genomic DNA from peripheral blood mononuclear cells isolated from patients and controls. Of the sequenced patients, about five were male and about 6 were female, and the group's median age was roughly 60 years. Patients were recruited at a single hematology unit in Padova, Italy, and were reclassified as T-LGLL or HSTCL according to 2017 WHO criteria. Every patient sample was obtained either before therapy or while the patient was off therapy. In both library preparation methods, multiplex PCR was run with primers aimed at the conserved V and J regions of the TCR genes. Amplicons were purified, pooled and sequenced on an Illumina MiSeq platform. The authors processed their data as follows. V(D)J alignment, clonotype assembly and translation were handled by MiXCR, while functionality assessment and CDR3 repertoire analyses were done with VDJtools. The IMGT definition of CDR3 was applied, and only productive sequences using functional genes were analyzed, with ORF genes and pseudogenes left out. A custom Python script was used to search all patients and controls for identical amino acid CDR3s of major clonotypes (frequency >=5%). A one-sided non-parametric Wilcoxon test was used to compare clonotype frequencies between patients and controls. Public reads were reanalyzed in TCRdb with CATT, and rows carrying the same DNA were merged afterwards. Here the V and J calls rest on TCRdb's processing, not on the authors' analysis. In this sample the table shows approximately 1,500 delta-chain clones, under 3% of which occur a single time. Of the sample, 64% is held by the ten largest clones.

Recombination connected TRDV3 to TRDJ1, with 10 bases in between that match TRDD3. The sequence was obtained from a human donor with gamma-delta T-cell large granular lymphocyte leukemia. Sequences were obtained from blood. The DNA sequence is as follows: TGTGCCTCTGCCTCGTACTGGGGGATCTACACCGATAAACTCATCTTT. This translates into CASASYWGIYTDKLIF.